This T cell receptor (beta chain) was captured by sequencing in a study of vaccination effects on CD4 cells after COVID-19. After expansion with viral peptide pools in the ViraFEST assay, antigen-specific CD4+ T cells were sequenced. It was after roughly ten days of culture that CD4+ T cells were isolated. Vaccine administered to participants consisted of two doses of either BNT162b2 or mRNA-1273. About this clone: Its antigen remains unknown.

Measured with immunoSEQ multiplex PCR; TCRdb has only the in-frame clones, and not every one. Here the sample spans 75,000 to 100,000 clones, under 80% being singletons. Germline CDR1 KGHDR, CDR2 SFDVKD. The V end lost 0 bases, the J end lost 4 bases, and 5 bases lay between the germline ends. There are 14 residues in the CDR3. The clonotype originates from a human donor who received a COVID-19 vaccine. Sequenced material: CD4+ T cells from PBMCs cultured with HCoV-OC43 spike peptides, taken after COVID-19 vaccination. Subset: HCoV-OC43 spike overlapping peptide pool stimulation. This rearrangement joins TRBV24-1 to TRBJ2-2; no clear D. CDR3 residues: CATSDLPGTGELFF. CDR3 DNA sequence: TGTGCCACCAGTGATTTGCCCGGCACCGGGGAGCTGTTTTTT.